The 27 T cell receptor beta chains below come from one sample, sequenced in a study of T cell responses to AZD1222 COVID-19 vaccine. Some clones are missing from TCRdb's copy, which holds only in-frame ones; the method was immunoSEQ multiplex PCR. The data show about 150,000 clones, 85% to 90% seen once. Material: peripheral blood, obtained on day 0 of MenACWY control vaccination. The receptors were gathered from an adult in good health.

CDR3 DNA: TGTGCCAACTCTCGGGTCCTCACTCAAGAGGGTGGTGAAAAACTGTTTTTT. The encoded protein is CANSRVLTQEGGEKLFF. This chain joins TRBV2 and TRBJ1-4; D is uncertain. The V end was cut by 10 bases, the J end by 7 bases, with 28 bases between. The CDR3 is made up of 17 amino acids. Per germline, CDR1 SNHLY and CDR2 FYNNEI.

This clone was picked up a small number of times. This chain uses TRBV4-1 with TRBJ2-3; D is uncertain. This CDR3 has 15 residues. Between the trimmed V and J ends, which lost 4 bases and 0 bases, there was a span of 11 bases. Germline V lookup: CDR1 MGHRA, CDR2 YSYEKL. The CDR3 here is CASSRDLFSTDTQYF. The DNA for the CDR3 is TGCGCCAGCAGCCGAGACTTATTTAGCACAGATACGCAGTATTTT.

This clone was observed a few times. This chain joins TRBV3-1 (or the pseudogene TRBV3-2) and TRBJ2-7; D remains ambiguous. Trimming shortened V by 6 bases and J by 5 bases, and 14 bases separated the two germline ends. Germline V gene sequence: CDR1 LGHDT, CDR2 YNNKEL (reference sequence). The CDR3 length is 13 residues. The CDR3 DNA sequence: TGTGCCAGCAGGAACTCCTATCCGGACGAGCAGTACTTC. Translation gives CASRNSYPDEQYF.

This clone came up once. The chain has TRBV18 and TRBJ1-2, with D hard to call. This CDR3 spans 14 amino acids. CDR1 is KGHSH, CDR2 LQKENI, per germline. V was cut by 6 bases and J by 4 bases, with 15 bases left in between. The DNA of the CDR3 is TGTGCCAGCTCCTCGGAGGCAGGCATCTATGGCTACACCTTC. Translated: CASSSEAGIYGYTF.

The chain combines TRBV5-1 with TRBJ1-3, with D maybe TRBD1 (6 bases). Germline CDR1 and CDR2: SGHRS and YFSETQ. The CDR3 has 14 amino acids. V was cut by 4 bases and J by 5 bases, with 13 bases left in between. The CDR3 loop is CASSATGLRNTIYF. CDR3 in DNA: TGCGCCAGCAGCGCCACAGGGTTGAGAAACACCATATATTTT.

This clone was found once. The chain carries TRBV6-5 and TRBJ1-5, with 7 nucleotides matching TRBD1. Germline CDR1 reads MNHEY; CDR2 reads SVGAGI. Unmatched junction bases numbered 10, after V lost 8 bases and J lost 6 bases. The CDR3 covers 14 residues. CDR3 sequence reads: CASGDRESRQPQHF. In nucleotides, the CDR3 is TGTGCCAGCGGAGACAGGGAATCACGTCAGCCCCAGCATTTT.

This chain uses TRBV5-1 with TRBJ1-2; 9 bases align to TRBD1. Looked up from germline, CDR1 is SGHRS and CDR2 is YFSETQ. Trimming at V came to 1 base and at J to 3 bases, leaving 7 bases not matched to a gene. CDR3 size: 16 residues. CDR3 sequence (DNA): TGCGCCAGCAGCTTGAGCCCGGGACAGGGAGACTATGGCTACACCTTC. Protein product: CASSLSPGQGDYGYTF.

This chain connects TRBV6-5 to TRBJ2-3; 11 nucleotides align to TRBD2. From germline, CDR1 is MNHEY and CDR2 SVGAGI. J was trimmed by 5 bases and V by 6 bases; bases with no gene match: 7. CDR3 length: 15 residues. CDR3 sequence (DNA): TGTGCCAGCAGCCCCCCCACTAGCGGGAGAGATACGCAGTATTTT. Its translation: CASSPPTSGRDTQYF.

V and J are TRBV9 and TRBJ1-2, with D possibly being TRBD1 (5 bases). CDR1 and CDR2 (germline): SGDLS, YYNGEE. This CDR3 comprises 12 residues. Trimming removed 7 bases from V and 7 bases from J, with 14 bases in between. The CDR3 DNA reads as TGTGCCAGCCTAGGGACTGGGCCTGGCTACACCTTC. This encodes CASLGTGPGYTF.

CDR3 protein: CASSGTRLPSYNEQFF. The CDR3 bases are TGTGCCAGCAGCGGCACTCGGCTACCTTCCTACAATGAGCAGTTCTTC. This chain links TRBV9 with TRBJ2-1; unclear D gene. CDR1 is SGDLS, CDR2 YYNGEE, per germline. The V gene lost 3 bases and the J gene lost 1 base, with 14 bases spanning the gap. This CDR3 is built from 16 residues.

The V call is TRBV28, the J call TRBJ1-2; no firm D call. V was pared by 5 bases and J by 8 bases, with 12 bases between. Germline V gene sequence: CDR1 MDHEN, CDR2 SYDVKM. This CDR3 is 12 amino acids long. CDR3 bases: TGTGCCAGCAGTAGGTTCGCTGGGGGCTACACCTTC. It encodes CASSRFAGGYTF.

J is TRBJ2-7 and V is TRBV30, with D possibly matching TRBD1 (6 bases). This CDR3 has 13 amino acids. Trimming took 3 bases from V and 0 from J, leaving 9 bases between them. Per germline, CDR1 GTSNPN and CDR2 SVGIG (reference sequence). CDR3 in DNA: TGTGCCTGGAGGAGGACAGTCTCCTACGAGCAGTACGTC. It yields the protein CAWRRTVSYEQYV.

The rearrangement links TRBV30 to TRBJ2-3, with a weak D call TRBD1 (6 bases). V was clipped by 4 bases and J by 6 bases, with 11 bases between them. This CDR3 has 12 amino acids. The germline CDR1 and CDR2 sequences are GTSNPN and SVGIG (reference sequence). The CDR3 DNA follows: TGTGCCTGGAATCTGAGGGGGGATACGCAGTATTTT. Translating it yields CAWNLRGDTQYF.

The chain employs TRBV11-2 and TRBJ1-1; 7 bases fit TRBD1. Trimming at V came to 2 bases and at J to 10 bases, leaving 4 bases not matched to a gene. The CDR3 has 12 amino acids. The germline gives CDR1 SGHAT, CDR2 FQNNGV. The CDR3 region has the DNA TGTGCCAGCAGCTTAACAGGGGCTGGAGCTTTCTTT. As protein: CASSLTGAGAFF. Full variable domain (missing parts from reference TRBV11-2 and TRBJ1-1): EAGVAQSPRYKIIEKRQSVAFWCNPISGHATLYWYQQILGQGPKLLIQFQNNGVVDDSQLPKDRFSAERLKGVDSTLKIQPAKLEDSAVYLCASSLTGAGAFFGQGTRLTVV.

The chain joins TRBV7-9 to TRBJ1-1; D gene uncertain. The V gene lost 3 bases and the J gene lost 1 base, with 6 bases spanning the gap. Germline lookup yields CDR1 SEHNR and CDR2 FQNEAQ (reference sequence). CDR3 length equals 13 residues. In DNA, the CDR3 is TGTGCCAGCAGCTTTACAGCGAACACTGAAGCTTTCTTT. It yields the protein CASSFTANTEAFF. Full variable domain (remainder filled in from reference TRBV7-9 and TRBJ1-1): DTGVSQNPRHKITKRGQNVTFRCDPISEHNRLYWYRQTLGQGPEFLTYFQNEAQLEKSRLLSDRFSAERPKGSFSTLEIQRTEQGDSAMYLCASSFTANTEAFFGQGTRLTVV.

The rearrangement uses TRBV11-3 and TRBJ2-1; D uncertain. The CDR3 runs to 12 residues. CDR1 SGHNT and CDR2 YENEEA come from the germline V gene. Trimming removed 2 bases at V and 8 bases at J, with 7 bases between. Written as DNA, the CDR3 is TGTGCCAGCAGCTTAACCGGCGATGAGCAGTTCTTC. Translating gives CASSLTGDEQFF. Together with reference TRBV11-3 and TRBJ2-1, the CDR3 gives the full variable domain: EAGVVQSPRYKIIEKKQPVAFWCNPISGHNTLYWYLQNLGQGPELLIRYENEEAVDDSQLPKDRFSAERLKGVDSTLKIQPAELGDSAVYLCASSLTGDEQFFGPGTRLTVL.

This clone has a single count. The rearrangement links TRBV24-1 to TRBJ2-5, with TRBD2 matching over 8 bases. The CDR3 length is 15 residues. Germline V gene lookup returns CDR1 KGHDR and CDR2 SFDVKD. Unmatched junction bases numbered 7, after V lost 4 bases and J lost 4 bases. CDR3 DNA: TGTGCCACCAGTGACCCGGGGACTAGTGGAGAGACCCAGTACTTC. This encodes CATSDPGTSGETQYF.

This chain links TRBV28 with TRBJ1-5; no firm D call. Germline-derived CDR1 and CDR2 are MDHEN and SYDVKM. Between the trimmed V and J ends, which lost 5 bases and 0 bases, there was a span of 11 bases. This CDR3 region has 15 residues. This CDR3 is CASSHRAPSNQPQHF. The CDR3, as DNA: TGTGCCAGCAGTCACCGGGCCCCTAGCAATCAGCCCCAGCATTTT.

The chain combines TRBV28 with TRBJ1-2; a possible D gene is TRBD1 (6 bases). This CDR3 has 14 amino acids. Trimming took 6 bases from V and 5 from J, leaving 16 bases between them. Germline V CDR1 and CDR2: MDHEN, SYDVKM. The CDR3 loop is CASSSSGGAYGYTF. CDR3 DNA sequence: TGTGCCAGCAGCTCCTCCGGGGGGGCTTATGGCTACACCTTC.

The V and J genes are TRBV3-1 (or the pseudogene TRBV3-2) and TRBJ2-7, with D hard to call. Germline CDR1 and CDR2: LGHDT and YNNKEL (reference sequence). V was shortened by 4 bases and J by 5 bases, with 6 bases between the two germline ends. CDR3 size: 11 residues. CDR3 in amino acids: CASSRHHEQYF. CDR3 nucleotides: TGTGCCAGCAGCCGACACCACGAGCAGTACTTC.

The rearrangement links TRBV10-3 to TRBJ1-5; D possibly corresponds to TRBD1 (5 bases). Looked up from germline, CDR1 is ENHRY and CDR2 is SYGVKD. The V and J ends lost 7 bases and 6 bases respectively, with 13 bases between them. The CDR3 has 13 residues. CDR3 nucleotides: TGTGCCATCACCCCGGGGGATGGTCAGCCCCAGCATTTT. Its protein is CAITPGDGQPQHF.

The rearrangement uses TRBV29-1 and TRBJ1-1; D remains unclear. V was pared by 4 bases and J by 7 bases, with 10 bases between. This CDR3 is 11 amino acids long. The germline CDR1 and CDR2 sequences are SQVTM and ANQGSEA. CDR3 loop: CSVGGRFEAFF. In nucleotides, the CDR3 is TGCAGCGTTGGCGGCAGGTTTGAAGCTTTCTTT.

The V and J genes are TRBV27 and TRBJ2-3; no reliable D call. Germline values: CDR1 MNHEY, CDR2 SMNVEV (reference sequence). The CDR3 extends over 16 amino acids. V was clipped by 2 bases and J by 2 bases, with 14 bases between them. For the CDR3, the DNA is TGTGCCAGCAGTTTAGCGGACGGAACACTCACAGATACGCAGTATTTT. This codes for CASSLADGTLTDTQYF.

The genes are TRBV5-6 and TRBJ2-7; 9 bases line up with TRBD1. The J segment lost 6 bases and the V segment lost 4 bases, leaving 11 bases of the junction unmatched. CDR3 length: 15 residues. Looked up from germline, CDR1 is SGHDT and CDR2 is YYEEEE. The CDR3 reads CASSPTGTGFLEQYF. The CDR3 DNA reads as TGTGCCAGCAGCCCGACCGGGACAGGGTTTCTCGAGCAGTACTTC.

This sequence joins TRBV19 and TRBJ2-1; 9 bases are a match to TRBD2. V trimming: 3 bases; J trimming: 3 bases; junction bases outside the gene matches: 6. The germline CDR1 and CDR2 sequences are LNHDA and SQIVND (reference sequence). This CDR3 spans 16 amino acids. As DNA, the CDR3 is TGTGCCAGTAGTATGAGGCTAGCGGGGAGCTACAATGAGCAGTTCTTC. Translating gives CASSMRLAGSYNEQFF.

Points on this clone: Other nucleotide sequences from this sample produce the same CDR3. V is TRBV11-3 and J is TRBJ2-1; weak D call: TRBD1 (5 bases). The CDR3 loop spans 15 amino acids. V lost 1 base to trimming and J lost 1 base, with 8 bases between them. Germline V CDR1 and CDR2: SGHNT, YENEEA. This CDR3 is CASSLGQGSYNEQFF. The CDR3 DNA is TGTGCCAGCAGCTTAGGGCAGGGATCCTACAATGAGCAGTTCTTC.

This clone appeared once. The CDR3 does not close with the conserved phenylalanine or tryptophan, likely indicating a read error. The DNA is left out, because the CDR3 cannot be placed on it with certainty; the CDR3 is given as TCRdb lists it. This rearrangement joins TRBV21-1 to TRBJ1-4. TRBV21-1 is listed as a pseudogene. The CDR3 has 10 amino acids, counting both end residues. Here the CDR3 reads CASSKGTPQI.